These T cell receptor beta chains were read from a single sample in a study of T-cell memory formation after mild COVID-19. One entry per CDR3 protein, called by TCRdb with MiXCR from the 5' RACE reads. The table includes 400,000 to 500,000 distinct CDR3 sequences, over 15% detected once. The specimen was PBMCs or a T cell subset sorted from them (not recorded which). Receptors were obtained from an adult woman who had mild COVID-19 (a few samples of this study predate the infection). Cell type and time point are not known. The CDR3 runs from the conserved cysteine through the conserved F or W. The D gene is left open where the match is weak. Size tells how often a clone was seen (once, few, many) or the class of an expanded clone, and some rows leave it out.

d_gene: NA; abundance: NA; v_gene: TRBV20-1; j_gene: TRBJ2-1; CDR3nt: TGCAGTGCTACGGCACAGGGTGTCTATGAGCAGTTCTTC; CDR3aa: CSATAQGVYEQFF
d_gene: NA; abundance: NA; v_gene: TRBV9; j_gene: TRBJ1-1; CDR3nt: TGTGCCAGCAGCAGGGAGGGGCCCCAAGGAGCTTTCTTT; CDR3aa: CASSREGPQGAFF
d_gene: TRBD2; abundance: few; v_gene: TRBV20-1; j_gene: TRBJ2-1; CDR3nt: TGCAGTGCGAGACTAGCGGGAGGGGGGAACAATGAGCAGTTCTTC; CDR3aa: CSARLAGGGNNEQFF
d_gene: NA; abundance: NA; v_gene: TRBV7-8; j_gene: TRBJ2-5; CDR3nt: TGTGCCAGCAGCTTACGGGGTGGGGCCAGACACCAAGAGACCCAGTACTTC; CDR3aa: CASSLRGGARHQETQYF
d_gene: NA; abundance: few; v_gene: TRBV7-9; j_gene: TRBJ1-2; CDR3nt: TGTGCCAGCAGCTTAGGGGAGGTTTACACCTTC; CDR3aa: CASSLGEVYTF
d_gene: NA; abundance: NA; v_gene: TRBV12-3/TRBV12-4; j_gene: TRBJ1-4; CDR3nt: TGTGCCAGCAGTTCCGGACCGAGGGATGAAAAACTGTTTTTT; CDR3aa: CASSSGPRDEKLFF
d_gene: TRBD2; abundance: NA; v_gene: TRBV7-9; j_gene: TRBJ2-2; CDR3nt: TGTGCCAGCAGCTTAGATTCCCTAGCGGGAGAGACCGGGGAGCTGTTTTTT; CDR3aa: CASSLDSLAGETGELFF
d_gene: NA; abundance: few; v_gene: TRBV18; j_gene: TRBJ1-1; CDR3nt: TGTGCCAGCTCACCAGGGGTCGGCATCCAGAACACTGAAGCTTTCTTT; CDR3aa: CASSPGVGIQNTEAFF
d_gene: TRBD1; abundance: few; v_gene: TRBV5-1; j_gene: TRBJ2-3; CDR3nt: TGCGCCAGCAGCTTGGTGGCGACAGGGGACACAGATACGCAGTATTTT; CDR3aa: CASSLVATGDTDTQYF
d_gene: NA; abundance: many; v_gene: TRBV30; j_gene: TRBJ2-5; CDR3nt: TGTGCCTGGAGTAAAGGGGCAGAGACCCAGTACTTC; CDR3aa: CAWSKGAETQYF